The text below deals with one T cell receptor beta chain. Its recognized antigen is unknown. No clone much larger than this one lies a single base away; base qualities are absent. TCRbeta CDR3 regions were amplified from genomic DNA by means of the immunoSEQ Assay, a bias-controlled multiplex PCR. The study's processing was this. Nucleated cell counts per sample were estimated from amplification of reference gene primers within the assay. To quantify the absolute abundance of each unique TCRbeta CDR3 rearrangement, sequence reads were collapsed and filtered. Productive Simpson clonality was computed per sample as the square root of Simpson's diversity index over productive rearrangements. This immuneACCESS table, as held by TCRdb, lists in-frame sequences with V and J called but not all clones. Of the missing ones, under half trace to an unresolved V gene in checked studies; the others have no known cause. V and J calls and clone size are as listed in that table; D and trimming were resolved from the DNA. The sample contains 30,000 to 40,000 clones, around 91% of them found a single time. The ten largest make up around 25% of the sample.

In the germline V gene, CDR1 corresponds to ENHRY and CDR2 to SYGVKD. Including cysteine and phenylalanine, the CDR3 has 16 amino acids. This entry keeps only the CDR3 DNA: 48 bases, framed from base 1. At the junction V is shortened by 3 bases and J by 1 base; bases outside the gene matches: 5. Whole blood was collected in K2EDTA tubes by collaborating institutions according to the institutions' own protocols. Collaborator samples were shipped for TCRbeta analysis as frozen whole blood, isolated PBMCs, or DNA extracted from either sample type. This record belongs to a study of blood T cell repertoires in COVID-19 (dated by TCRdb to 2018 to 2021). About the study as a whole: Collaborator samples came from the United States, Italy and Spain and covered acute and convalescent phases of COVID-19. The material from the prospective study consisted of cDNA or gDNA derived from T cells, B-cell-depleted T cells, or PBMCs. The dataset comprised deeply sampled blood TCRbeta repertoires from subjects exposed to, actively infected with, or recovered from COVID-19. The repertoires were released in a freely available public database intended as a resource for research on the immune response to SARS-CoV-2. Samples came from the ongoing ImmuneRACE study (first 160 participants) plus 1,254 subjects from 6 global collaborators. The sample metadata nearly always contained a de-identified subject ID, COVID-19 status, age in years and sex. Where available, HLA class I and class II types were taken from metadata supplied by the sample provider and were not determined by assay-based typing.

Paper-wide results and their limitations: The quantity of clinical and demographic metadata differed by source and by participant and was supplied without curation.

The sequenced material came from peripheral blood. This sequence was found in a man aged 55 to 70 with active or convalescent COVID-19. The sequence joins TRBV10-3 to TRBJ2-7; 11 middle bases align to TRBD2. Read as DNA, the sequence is TGTGCCATCAGTGAAGTGACTAGCGGGGTTTCCTACGAGCAGTACTTC. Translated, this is CAISEVTSGVSYEQYF.